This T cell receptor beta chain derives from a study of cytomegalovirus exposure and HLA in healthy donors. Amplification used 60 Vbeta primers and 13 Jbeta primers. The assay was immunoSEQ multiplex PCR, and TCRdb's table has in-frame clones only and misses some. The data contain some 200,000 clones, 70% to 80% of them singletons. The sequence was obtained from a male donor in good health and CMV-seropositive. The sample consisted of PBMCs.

Here the CDR3 DNA reads TGTGCCAGCCTGCCGAGCGGTCTTTCCTACGAGCAGTACTTC. It encodes CASLPSGLSYEQYF. The rearrangement links TRBV2 to TRBJ2-7, with D possibly TRBD2 on 5 matching bases. V lost 8 bases, J lost 1 base, and 15 bases lay in between. The CDR3 consists of 14 residues. Germline-derived CDR1 and CDR2 are SNHLY and FYNNEI.